Sequencing of this T cell receptor beta chain was carried out in a study of blood T cell repertoires in COVID-19. Participant ages covered roughly 18 to 89 years across some 25 US areas. Libraries were prepared by immunoSEQ multiplex PCR; TCRdb keeps only in-frame clonotypes and omits some of them. Seen here are around 240,000 clones, about 90% observed once, and the top ten hold approximately 1.3%. The V and J ends lost 2 bases and 7 bases, in that order; junction bases with no gene match: 6. Looked up from germline, CDR1 is MGHRA and CDR2 is YSYEKL. The length of the CDR3 is 14 residues. This sequence originates from a human donor in a cohort exposed to, infected with or recovered from COVID-19 (not recorded which). The donor label of this sample is uncertain. Sequencing input: PBMCs or T cells enriched from blood (not recorded which). The chain links TRBV4-1 to TRBJ1-2, with TRBD1 matching over 8 bases. The CDR3 coding sequence is TGCGCCAGCAGCCAAATAGGACAGGGCATTGGCTACACCTTC. Amino acid sequence: CASSQIGQGIGYTF.